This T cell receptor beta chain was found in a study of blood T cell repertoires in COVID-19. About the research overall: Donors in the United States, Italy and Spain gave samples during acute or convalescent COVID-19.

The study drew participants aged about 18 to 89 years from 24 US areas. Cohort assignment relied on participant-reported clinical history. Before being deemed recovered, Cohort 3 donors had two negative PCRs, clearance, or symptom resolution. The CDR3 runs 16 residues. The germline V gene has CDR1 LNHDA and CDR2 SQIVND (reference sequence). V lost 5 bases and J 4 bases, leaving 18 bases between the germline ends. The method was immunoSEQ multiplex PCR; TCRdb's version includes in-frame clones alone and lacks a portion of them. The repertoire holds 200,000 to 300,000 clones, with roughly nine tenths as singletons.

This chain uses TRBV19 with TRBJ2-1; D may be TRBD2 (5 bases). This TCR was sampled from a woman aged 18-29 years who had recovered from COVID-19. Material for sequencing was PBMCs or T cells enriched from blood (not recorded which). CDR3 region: CASSLPALRGYNEQFF. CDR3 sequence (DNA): TGTGCCAGTAGTCTCCCGGCCCTCCGGGGATACAATGAGCAGTTCTTC.